The 23 T cell receptor beta chains below all came from one sample that was sequenced in a study of T-cell memory formation after mild COVID-19. TCRdb redid the calling of the 5' RACE reads with MiXCR, one entry per CDR3 protein. The data show approximately 89,000 distinct CDR3 sequences, around 13% seen once. Sequenced: PBMCs or a T cell subset sorted from them (not recorded which). The receptors were sampled from a young man who had mild COVID-19 (a few samples of this study predate the infection). Cell type and time point are not known.

This rearrangement joins TRBV6-5 to TRBJ2-3; D gene uncertain. Trimming took off 0 bases at V and 3 bases at J, with 7 bases between the two ends. The CDR3 has 14 residues. Germline V lookup: CDR1 MNHEY, CDR2 SVGAGI. The DNA for the CDR3 is TGTGCCAGCAGTTACTCAGGTCGGACAGATACGCAGTATTTT. Amino acids: CASSYSGRTDTQYF.

The rearrangement joins TRBV10-3 to TRBJ2-5, with TRBD2 as a possible D gene (5 bases). Per the germline V gene, CDR1 is ENHRY and CDR2 is SYGVKD. Trimming left V 0 bases short and J 2 bases short, with 10 bases between. The CDR3 has 15 residues. CDR3 loop: CAISESPGLQETQYF. CDR3 coding DNA: TGTGCCATCAGTGAGTCACCGGGGTTGCAAGAGACCCAGTACTTC.

The chain has TRBV7-2 and TRBJ2-3; D call uncertain. CDR3 length: 14 residues. The germline V gene has CDR1 SGHTA and CDR2 FQGNSA. V was pared by 1 base and J by 6 bases, with 11 bases between. Here the CDR3 DNA reads TGTGCCAGCAGCTTAGATGGTCCTTTGGATACGCAGTATTTT. It codes for CASSLDGPLDTQYF.

V gene TRBV5-6 combines with J gene TRBJ2-2, with 8 nucleotides matching TRBD1. Germline V gene data show CDR1 as SGHDT and CDR2 as YYEEEE. V lost 3 bases to trimming and J lost 4 bases; unmatched junction nucleotides: 5. The CDR3 sequence is 15 residues long. The CDR3 region has the DNA TGTGCCAGCAGCTCGGACAGGGTAATCACCGGGGAGCTGTTTTTT. Translation: CASSSDRVITGELFF.

There are a few counts of this clonotype. The rearrangement uses TRBV6-5 and TRBJ2-2, with 11 bases identical to TRBD2. The CDR3 is 19 residues long. V was pared by 2 bases and J by 4 bases, with 12 bases of the junction left unmatched. The germline V gene has CDR1 MNHEY and CDR2 SVGAGI. The CDR3 coding sequence is TGTGCCAGCAGTTACGGGCTAGCGGGGGGCCCCCAGTCCACCGGGGAGCTGTTTTTT. Residues: CASSYGLAGGPQSTGELFF.

The chain is built from TRBV5-4 and TRBJ2-7; D not resolved. Per the germline V gene, CDR1 is SGHNT and CDR2 is YYREEE (reference sequence). Trimming removed 2 bases from V and 3 bases from J, with 9 bases in between. The CDR3 covers 13 residues. The CDR3 coding sequence is TGTGCCAGCAGCTTCCTAGGCAGCTACGAGCAGTACGTC. Protein sequence: CASSFLGSYEQYV.

V and J are TRBV5-1 and TRBJ1-6, with D perhaps TRBD1 (5 bases). The length of the CDR3 is 15 residues. Between the trimmed V and J ends, which lost 1 base and 7 bases, there was a span of 12 bases. Germline V gene sequence: CDR1 SGHRS, CDR2 YFSETQ. The DNA of the CDR3 is TGCGCCAGCAGCTTGACGCAGGGAGGAAATTCACCCCTCCACTTT. Residues: CASSLTQGGNSPLHF.

The chain uses TRBV4-1 and TRBJ1-6; 9 positions match TRBD1. The CDR3 is made up of 18 amino acids. Germline V gene lookup returns CDR1 MGHRA and CDR2 YSYEKL. Unmatched junction bases numbered 5, after V lost 1 base and J lost 1 base. The CDR3 protein is CASSQGQGVGSYNSPLHF. In nucleotides, the CDR3 is TGCGCCAGCAGCCAAGGACAGGGGGTCGGATCCTATAATTCACCCCTCCACTTT.

This clonotype was detected a few times. The rearrangement joins TRBV27 to TRBJ2-3; the match to TRBD2 covers 9 bases. This CDR3 has 17 amino acids. CDR1 is MNHEY and CDR2 is SMNVEV in the germline V gene (reference sequence). The trim removed 1 base at V and 3 bases at J, leaving 8 bases unmatched. The CDR3: CASSLWVAGEATDTQYF. The CDR3 nucleotides read TGTGCCAGCAGTTTATGGGTAGCGGGGGAAGCTACAGATACGCAGTATTTT.

In its sample, this clonotype was seen a few times. This chain links TRBV29-1 with TRBJ2-2; 9 bases are shared with TRBD1. Germline lookup yields CDR1 SQVTM and CDR2 ANQGSEA. The V and J ends lost 7 bases and 5 bases, in that order; junction bases with no gene match: 5. The CDR3 covers 13 residues. CDR3 bases: TGCAGCGCCAAGGGACAGGGAACCGGGGAGCTGTTTTTT. Amino acids: CSAKGQGTGELFF.

The chain is built from TRBV7-3 and TRBJ1-1; D remains unclear. Trimming took 2 bases from V and 0 from J, leaving 10 bases between them. The length of the CDR3 is 15 residues. Germline CDR1 is SGHTA and CDR2 is FQGTGA. This chain's CDR3 is CASSLGSGMNTEAFF. DNA of the CDR3: TGTGCCAGCAGCTTAGGTTCTGGGATGAACACTGAAGCTTTCTTT.

There are many counts of this clonotype. The chain combines TRBV29-1 with TRBJ2-7; D is possibly TRBD1 (6 bases). Germline V lookup: CDR1 SQVTM, CDR2 ANQGSEA. This CDR3 contains 12 residues. Trimming took off 2 bases at V and 4 bases at J, with 9 bases between the two ends. This chain's CDR3 is CSVENGQYEQYF. In DNA form, the CDR3 reads TGCAGCGTTGAAAATGGACAGTACGAGCAGTACTTC.

This clonotype came up a few times. This chain links TRBV7-8 with TRBJ2-3, with D tentatively TRBD1 or TRBD2 (5 bases each). Germline V gives CDR1 SGHVS, CDR2 FQNEAQ. Trimming removed 5 bases from V and 3 bases from J, with 15 bases in between. The CDR3 covers 15 residues. Here the CDR3 reads CASSRDARRTDTQYF. CDR3 DNA sequence: TGTGCCAGCAGCCGGGACGCCAGGCGGACAGATACGCAGTATTTT.

The rearrangement links TRBV7-9 to TRBJ2-3, with a possible D match to TRBD1 (5 bases). CDR1 and CDR2 from the germline V gene are SEHNR and FQNEAQ (reference sequence). Trimming cost V 5 bases and J 3 bases, with 18 bases left between them. The CDR3 covers 16 residues. The CDR3 loop reads CASSPQRQGSTDTQYF. DNA of the CDR3: TGTGCCAGCAGCCCCCAGAGGCAGGGTTCGACAGATACGCAGTATTTT.

This clonotype was counted only a few times. The V call is TRBV7-9, the J call TRBJ2-7; 8 nucleotides agree with TRBD1. Germline loops: CDR1 SEHNR, CDR2 FQNEAQ (reference sequence). The CDR3 sequence is 13 residues long. Germline trimming cut 5 bases from V and 6 bases from J; bases unmatched to any gene: 6. Written as DNA, the CDR3 is TGTGCCAGCAGCCCCCGGACAGGGCCCGAGCAGTACTTC. Translated: CASSPRTGPEQYF.

This clonotype came up a few times. V usage is TRBV5-1 and J usage is TRBJ2-2, with 8 bases matching TRBD2. Germline V gives CDR1 SGHRS, CDR2 YFSETQ. The V and J ends lost 2 bases and 0 bases, in that order; junction bases with no gene match: 3. The CDR3 spans 16 residues. CDR3 sequence (DNA): TGCGCCAGCAGCTTCGAGCGGGGGCCGAACACCGGGGAGCTGTTTTTT. This sequence encodes CASSFERGPNTGELFF.

This rearrangement joins TRBV12-3 or TRBV12-4 to TRBJ2-2; the match to TRBD1 covers 8 bases. The V segment lost 0 bases and the J segment 5 bases; nucleotides outside the gene matches: 5. The CDR3 consists of 16 residues. CDR3 loop: CASSLAGGQGTGELFF. CDR3 bases: TGTGCCAGCAGTTTAGCAGGCGGACAGGGTACCGGGGAGCTGTTTTTT.

This chain uses TRBV4-2 with TRBJ2-3; D is unclear. The germline V gene has CDR1 LGHNA and CDR2 YNFKEQ. The V and J ends lost 4 bases and 5 bases respectively, with 13 bases between them. The CDR3 totals 14 residues. CDR3 DNA: TGTGCCAGCAGCCCCACAGAGGAGAGAGATACGCAGTATTTT. It codes for CASSPTEERDTQYF.

The chain joins TRBV16 to TRBJ2-7; the D is unclear. CDR1 is KGHSY and CDR2 is FQNENV in the germline V gene. The germline V and J ends were trimmed by 0 bases and 2 bases, with 5 bases remaining between them. CDR3 length equals 13 residues. The CDR3 loop is CASSQSGAYEQYV. The DNA of the CDR3 is TGTGCCAGCAGCCAATCAGGAGCCTACGAGCAGTACGTC.

This clonotype turned up a few times. The rearrangement links TRBV12-3 or TRBV12-4 to TRBJ2-3, with D hard to call. Trimming left V 7 bases short and J 2 bases short, with 7 bases between. CDR3 size: 12 residues. CDR3 in DNA: TGTGCCAGCACGGCGAACACAGATACGCAGTATTTT. Translating gives CASTANTDTQYF.

Within the sample, this clonotype is medium-sized. The V gene is TRBV18, the J gene TRBJ2-7, with D unresolved. V was shortened by 5 bases and J by 3 bases, with 8 bases between the two germline ends. Germline-derived CDR1 and CDR2 are KGHSH and LQKENI. This CDR3 comprises 12 residues. DNA for the CDR3: TGTGCCAGCTCAACCTCAGGCTACGAGCAGTACTTC. It translates to CASSTSGYEQYF.

The table lists this clonotype with a few counts. The chain combines TRBV10-3 with TRBJ2-3, with 7 bases identical to TRBD1. The trim removed 6 bases at V and 2 bases at J, leaving 8 bases unmatched. Germline CDR1 ENHRY, CDR2 SYGVKD. This CDR3 is 15 amino acids long. CDR3 in amino acids: CAIRTTGINTDTQYF. The CDR3 DNA reads TGTGCCATCAGGACGACAGGGATTAACACAGATACGCAGTATTTT.

This clonotype has more than one count but fewer than ten. The CDR3 loop reads CASSVTSGGPEQFF. CDR3 nucleotide sequence: TGCGCCAGCAGTGTGACTAGCGGGGGGCCTGAGCAGTTCTTC. The chain combines TRBV5-1 with TRBJ2-1; 13 bases agree with TRBD2. Germline CDR1 is SGHRS and CDR2 is YFSETQ. The CDR3 covers 14 residues. After removal of 5 bases from V and 9 bases from J, the junction contained 5 bases not matched to a gene.